The 30 T cell receptor beta chains below all came from one sample that was sequenced in a study of blood T cell repertoires in COVID-19. Method: immunoSEQ multiplex PCR; TCRdb's copy keeps in-frame clones and lacks some. The table has 300,000 to 350,000 clones, approximately 92% seen once. The sequenced material came from peripheral blood. The receptors here all came from a woman aged 30 to 39 with COVID-19, enrolled during active disease.

This chain links TRBV2 with TRBJ1-5; D is unclear. Trimming left V 1 base short and J 3 bases short, with 4 bases between. This CDR3 has 13 residues. Per the germline V gene, CDR1 is SNHLY and CDR2 is FYNNEI. The CDR3, as DNA: TGTGCCAGCAGTGAAGTTATCAATCAGCCCCAGCATTTT. It codes for CASSEVINQPQHF.

This chain joins TRBV19 and TRBJ2-5, with TRBD1 identical over 10 bases. This CDR3 is built from 13 residues. After removal of 6 bases from V and 7 bases from J, the junction contained 5 bases not matched to a gene. The V gene's germline CDR1 is LNHDA and CDR2 SQIVND (reference sequence). This chain's CDR3 is CASSPDRGWTQYF. In DNA form, the CDR3 reads TGTGCCAGTAGCCCGGACAGGGGGTGGACCCAGTACTTC.

This clone was seen more than once but under ten times. The chain couples TRBV4-3 to TRBJ2-1; D is unresolved. The length of the CDR3 is 14 residues. Trimming took off 0 bases at V and 7 bases at J, with 10 bases between the two ends. Germline V gives CDR1 LGHNA, CDR2 YSLEER. As DNA, the CDR3 is TGCGCCAGCAGCCAAGATACGGGTAGGAATGAGCAGTTCTTC. As protein: CASSQDTGRNEQFF.

The rearrangement uses TRBV2 and TRBJ2-4, with a tentative D call TRBD2 (5 bases). The germline CDR1 and CDR2 sequences are SNHLY and FYNNEI. The CDR3 covers 13 residues. Trimming shortened V by 4 bases and J by 9 bases, and 13 bases separated the two germline ends. The DNA of the CDR3 is TGTGCCAGCAGTGCAAGAGGGCTGGGCATTCAGTACTTC. Encoded protein: CASSARGLGIQYF.

This chain connects TRBV11-3 to TRBJ2-7; TRBD2 agrees at 12 bases. The CDR3 covers 15 residues. Germline CDR1 reads SGHNT; CDR2 reads YENEEA. The V and J ends lost 2 bases and 6 bases, in that order; junction bases with no gene match: 5. The CDR3 bases are TGTGCCAGCAGCTTATCTAGCGGGAGGGCGGGCGAGCAGTACTTC. As protein: CASSLSSGRAGEQYF.

V is TRBV11-2 and J is TRBJ2-7; 8 nucleotides line up with TRBD2. The CDR3 sequence is 17 residues long. The ends lost 5 bases at V and 3 bases at J; junction bases unmatched: 15. Germline V CDR1 and CDR2: SGHAT, FQNNGV. The DNA for the CDR3 is TGTGCCAGCAGCCCCCGGTGGGGACAAGCGGGGGACTACGAGCAGTACTTC. It yields the protein CASSPRWGQAGDYEQYF. The whole variable domain, remainder taken from reference TRBV11-2 and TRBJ2-7, is EAGVAQSPRYKIIEKRQSVAFWCNPISGHATLYWYQQILGQGPKLLIQFQNNGVVDDSQLPKDRFSAERLKGVDSTLKIQPAKLEDSAVYLCASSPRWGQAGDYEQYFGPGTRLTVT.

V is TRBV28 and J is TRBJ1-5; D uncertain. The CDR3 runs to 14 residues. Germline loops: CDR1 MDHEN, CDR2 SYDVKM. V was pared by 6 bases and J by 0 bases, with 9 bases between. The chain's CDR3 is CASRMTLSNQPQHF. CDR3 in DNA: TGTGCCAGCAGGATGACTCTTAGCAATCAGCCCCAGCATTTT.

The genes are TRBV7-8 and TRBJ2-5; 8 bases line up with TRBD2. There are 14 residues in the CDR3. With V trimmed by 5 bases and J by 7 bases, 9 bases remained unmatched. The germline gives CDR1 SGHVS, CDR2 FQNEAQ. This CDR3 is CASSPGGVVGTQYF. The CDR3 DNA is TGTGCCAGCAGCCCCGGGGGGGTAGTCGGGACCCAGTACTTC.

This chain joins TRBV29-1 and TRBJ2-2; a possible D gene is TRBD1 (6 bases). The germline V gene encodes CDR1 SQVTM and CDR2 ANQGSEA. Trimming cost V 4 bases and J 2 bases, with 11 bases left between them. This CDR3 region has 14 residues. The CDR3 DNA sequence: TGCAGCGTTGTTGCGGACAGAAACACCGGGGAGCTGTTTTTT. Translation gives CSVVADRNTGELFF.

The chain is built from TRBV7-2 and TRBJ1-6; 7 bases line up with TRBD1. Germline V lookup: CDR1 SGHTA, CDR2 FQGNSA. V lost 5 bases to trimming and J lost 2 bases; unmatched junction nucleotides: 12. CDR3 size: 18 residues. CDR3 amino acids: CASSHRGPEDPYNSPLHF. In nucleotides, the CDR3 is TGTGCCAGCAGCCACAGGGGCCCCGAAGACCCCTATAATTCACCCCTCCACTTT.

V gene TRBV12-5 combines with J gene TRBJ2-5; no clear D. Deletions cut 6 bases from V and 6 bases from J, with 14 bases between. Germline V gene sequence: CDR1 LGHNT, CDR2 FRNRAP. The CDR3 runs to 13 residues. The CDR3 reads CASGSSGSQTQYF. In DNA, the CDR3 is TGTGCTAGTGGCTCCTCGGGTTCCCAGACCCAGTACTTC.

J is TRBJ1-1 and V is TRBV5-5; TRBD1 aligns across 9 bases. CDR3 size: 14 residues. Germline CDR1 reads SGHKS; CDR2 reads YYEKEE (reference sequence). The V segment lost 4 bases and the J segment 5 bases; nucleotides outside the gene matches: 6. In DNA form, the CDR3 reads TGTGCCAGCAGCCCCTGGACAGGGGTGACTGAAGCTTTCTTT. Its translation is CASSPWTGVTEAFF. The whole variable domain, filled in from reference TRBV5-5 and TRBJ1-1, reads DAGVTQSPTHLIKTRGQQVTLRCSPISGHKSVSWYQQVLGQGPQFIFQYYEKEERGRGNFPDRFSARQFPNYSSELNVNALLLGDSALYLCASSPWTGVTEAFFGQGTRLTVV.

The chain recombines TRBV10-1 with TRBJ2-1; TRBD2 might be the D (5 bases). Between the trimmed V and J ends, which lost 3 bases and 7 bases, there was a span of 13 bases. The CDR3 has 14 residues. The germline CDR1 and CDR2 sequences are WNHNN and SYGVQD (reference sequence). CDR3 region: CASSDFGLPNEQFF. The CDR3 DNA sequence: TGCGCCAGCAGTGATTTTGGACTGCCGAATGAGCAGTTCTTC.

This clone was observed once. The genes are TRBV15 and TRBJ2-4, with 9 bases that match TRBD2. V was clipped by 8 bases and J by 4 bases; unmatched bases: 6. Germline V gives CDR1 LNHNV, CDR2 YYDKDF (reference sequence). The CDR3 length is 14 residues. The CDR3 DNA follows: TGTGCCACCGCGGGGGGGATCTGGAAAAACATTCAGTACTTC. As protein: CATAGGIWKNIQYF.

This sequence joins TRBV9 and TRBJ2-7; 7 nucleotides align to TRBD2. Looked up from germline, CDR1 is SGDLS and CDR2 is YYNGEE. The CDR3 runs to 14 residues. Trimming removed 4 bases from V and 0 bases from J; junction bases left unmatched: 4. This chain's CDR3 is CASSRGSGSYEQYF. DNA of the CDR3: TGTGCCAGCAGCCGCGGGAGTGGCTCCTACGAGCAGTACTTC.

The chain is built from TRBV5-5 and TRBJ2-2; TRBD1 is a possible D gene (5 bases). CDR1 and CDR2 from the germline V gene are SGHKS and YYEKEE (reference sequence). V lost 0 bases, J lost 6 bases, and 12 bases lay in between. The CDR3 sequence is 15 residues long. The CDR3 protein is CASSLAGDSPGELFF. In nucleotides, the CDR3 is TGTGCCAGCAGCTTGGCCGGAGACAGTCCCGGGGAGCTGTTTTTT.

The gene calls are TRBV3-1 (or the pseudogene TRBV3-2) and TRBJ2-1; D is possibly TRBD2 (6 bases). This CDR3 spans 15 amino acids. V was pared by 8 bases and J by 5 bases, with 19 bases between. Germline values: CDR1 LGHDT, CDR2 YNNKEL (reference sequence). The CDR3 protein is CASRNAGGYHNEQFF. In DNA form, the CDR3 reads TGTGCCAGCCGTAACGCAGGAGGGTATCACAATGAGCAGTTCTTC.

The chain has TRBV6-5 and TRBJ1-4; D uncertain. V lost 7 bases and J 7 bases, leaving 19 bases between the germline ends. This CDR3 region has 15 residues. From germline, CDR1 is MNHEY and CDR2 SVGAGI. The CDR3, as DNA: TGTGCCAGCAACCCTTTGACCGCGGGCGGTGAAAAACTGTTTTTT. Amino acid sequence: CASNPLTAGGEKLFF.

This clone was counted once. V gene TRBV6-1 combines with J gene TRBJ2-5; weak D call: TRBD2 (6 bases). The CDR3 loop spans 14 amino acids. V lost 2 bases and J 7 bases, leaving 14 bases between the germline ends. Per germline, CDR1 MNHNS and CDR2 SASEGT. CDR3 bases: TGTGCCAGCAGTGAAATTGGGGGAGGTGGGACCCAGTACTTC. Translating it yields CASSEIGGGGTQYF.

The chain is built from TRBV19 and TRBJ2-1; 13 nucleotides agree with TRBD2. The CDR3 sequence is 17 residues long. J was trimmed by 1 base and V by 3 bases; bases with no gene match: 3. Germline CDR1 is LNHDA and CDR2 is SQIVND (reference sequence). The DNA of the CDR3 is TGTGCCAGTAGTATGGGACTAGCGGGGAAATCCTACAATGAGCAGTTCTTC. Its translation is CASSMGLAGKSYNEQFF.

This clone has only one observation. CDR3 sequence (DNA): TGTGCCAGCACCCCGGACAGGAGATATGGCTACACCTTC. Translating it yields CASTPDRRYGYTF. The chain recombines TRBV27 with TRBJ1-2; 7 bases are shared with TRBD1. CDR1 and CDR2 from the germline V gene are MNHEY and SMNVEV (reference sequence). Losses at the gene ends were 7 bases for V and 5 bases for J; bases not matched to a gene: 7. The CDR3 extends over 13 amino acids.

The rearrangement joins TRBV25-1 to TRBJ2-3, with no clear D. V was pared by 6 bases and J by 1 base, with 11 bases between. The CDR3 sequence is 14 residues long. The germline gives CDR1 MGHDK, CDR2 SYGVNS. The CDR3 spells CASRGDDGTDTQYF. As DNA, the CDR3 is TGTGCCAGCAGGGGCGATGACGGCACAGATACGCAGTATTTT. Full variable domain (outside the CDR3, taken from reference TRBV25-1 and TRBJ2-3): EADIYQTPRYLVIGTGKKITLECSQTMGHDKMYWYQQDPGMELHLIHYSYGVNSTEKGDLSSESTVSRIRTEHFPLTLESARPSHTSQYLCASRGDDGTDTQYFGPGTRLTVL.

The chain couples TRBV27 to TRBJ2-1, with TRBD1 identical over 8 bases. The length of the CDR3 is 15 residues. Germline CDR1 is MNHEY and CDR2 is SMNVEV (reference sequence). V lost 5 bases to trimming and J lost 4 bases; unmatched junction nucleotides: 7. The CDR3 DNA reads TGTGCCAGCAGTCTCAGGACAGGGAAGTACAATGAGCAGTTCTTC. This codes for CASSLRTGKYNEQFF.

The chain joins TRBV28 to TRBJ2-5; possible D gene TRBD2, 6 bases. The V end lost 5 bases, the J end lost 7 bases, and 17 bases lay between the germline ends. The CDR3 sequence is 14 residues long. Germline V gene data show CDR1 as MDHEN and CDR2 as SYDVKM. The CDR3 reads CASSPGTDAGTQYF. The CDR3 coding sequence is TGTGCCAGCAGTCCAGGGACTGATGCAGGGACCCAGTACTTC. The full variable domain, completed using reference TRBV28 and TRBJ2-5, is DVKVTQSSRYLVKRTGEKVFLECVQDMDHENMFWYRQDPGLGLRLIYFSYDVKMKEKGDIPEGYSVSREKKERFSLILESASTNQTSMYLCASSPGTDAGTQYFGPGTRLLVL.

V and J are TRBV28 and TRBJ2-3, with D tentatively TRBD2 (6 bases). Deletions cut 4 bases from V and 8 bases from J, with 7 bases between. There are 11 residues in the CDR3. Germline V CDR1 and CDR2: MDHEN, SYDVKM. The CDR3 DNA reads as TGTGCCAGCAGTTCAGCGGGTACGCAGTATTTT. This codes for CASSSAGTQYF.

The rearrangement joins TRBV11-2 to TRBJ2-3; the D is unclear. CDR1 is SGHAT and CDR2 is FQNNGV in the germline V gene. The V end lost 2 bases, the J end lost 5 bases, and 11 bases lay between the germline ends. The CDR3 loop spans 14 amino acids. CDR3 protein: CASSLKVVGDTQYF. CDR3 sequence (DNA): TGTGCCAGCAGCTTAAAAGTGGTCGGAGATACGCAGTATTTT.

This clone was counted once. V gene TRBV6-5 combines with J gene TRBJ1-4; TRBD1 matches 10 bases. Germline V gene lookup returns CDR1 MNHEY and CDR2 SVGAGI. V trimming: 6 bases; J trimming: 4 bases; junction bases outside the gene matches: 5. CDR3 length: 15 residues. The CDR3 region is CASREWTGGNEKLFF. CDR3 coding DNA: TGTGCCAGCAGAGAGTGGACAGGGGGTAATGAAAAACTGTTTTTT.

The rearrangement links TRBV29-1 to TRBJ2-7; 9 nucleotides line up with TRBD2. The CDR3 runs 15 residues. Trimming at V came to 3 bases and at J to 0 bases, leaving 6 bases not matched to a gene. Germline CDR1 is SQVTM and CDR2 is ANQGSEA. The CDR3 DNA follows: TGCAGCGTTGAGGCGACTAGCGGCAGCTCCTACGAGCAGTACTTC. Its translation: CSVEATSGSSYEQYF.

The V call is TRBV4-1, the J call TRBJ1-3, with 9 bases aligning to TRBD1. This CDR3 contains 17 residues. CDR1 and CDR2 (germline): MGHRA, YSYEKL. With V trimmed by 4 bases and J by 4 bases, 11 bases remained unmatched. The CDR3 DNA follows: TGCGCCAGCAGCCGCGTCACCTCCGGGACAGGGGGAAACACCATATATTTT. Its protein is CASSRVTSGTGGNTIYF.

The genes are TRBV28 and TRBJ2-3; 8 bases fit TRBD2. Germline CDR1 and CDR2: MDHEN and SYDVKM. The CDR3 covers 14 residues. After removal of 6 bases from V and 0 bases from J, the junction contained 2 bases not matched to a gene. As DNA, the CDR3 is TGTGCCAGCAGGAGCGGGGGAAGCACAGATACGCAGTATTTT. This translates into CASRSGGSTDTQYF.